One sample yielded the 22 T cell receptor beta chains listed below, sequenced in a study of cytomegalovirus exposure and HLA in healthy donors. The PCR made use of 60 Vbeta and 13 Jbeta primers. Clones were read by immunoSEQ multiplex PCR, and TCRdb kept only the in-frame ones, dropping some. Its listing shows more than 100,000 clones. The sample comprised PBMCs. The origin of the receptors is a man between 40 and 49 years old in good health and CMV-seronegative.

CDR3 in amino acids: CASREGNTEAFF. For the CDR3, the DNA is TGTGCCAGCAGGGAGGGGAACACTGAAGCTTTCTTT. J is TRBJ1-1 and V is TRBV6-1; no clear D gene. Trimming shortened V by 6 bases and J by 1 base, and 6 bases separated the two germline ends. In germline, CDR1 is MNHNS, CDR2 SASEGT. This CDR3 is 12 amino acids long.

J is TRBJ2-7 and V is TRBV28; 7 positions match TRBD2. This CDR3 contains 16 residues. V lost 5 bases, J lost 0 bases, and 10 bases stayed unmatched. Germline V gene lookup returns CDR1 MDHEN and CDR2 SYDVKM. The CDR3 nucleotides read TGTGCCAGCAGTCCAGGACTAGTCCCCTTCTCCTACGAGCAGTACTTC. Its protein is CASSPGLVPFSYEQYF.

J is TRBJ2-3 and V is TRBV11-3; perhaps TRBD2 as D (6 bases). The germline V gene encodes CDR1 SGHNT and CDR2 YENEEA. The germline V and J ends were trimmed by 1 base and 1 base, with 6 bases remaining between them. This CDR3 spans 14 amino acids. CDR3 sequence: CASSLAGGTDTQYF. CDR3 bases: TGTGCCAGCAGCTTAGCGGGGGGCACAGATACGCAGTATTTT. The variable domain in full, completed from reference TRBV11-3 and TRBJ2-3, reads EAGVVQSPRYKIIEKKQPVAFWCNPISGHNTLYWYLQNLGQGPELLIRYENEEAVDDSQLPKDRFSAERLKGVDSTLKIQPAELGDSAVYLCASSLAGGTDTQYFGPGTRLTVL.

The chain links TRBV27 to TRBJ2-7; 7 bases line up with TRBD1. This CDR3 has 15 amino acids. J was trimmed by 2 bases and V by 4 bases; bases with no gene match: 8. Germline V gives CDR1 MNHEY, CDR2 SMNVEV (reference sequence). Here the CDR3 DNA reads TGTGCCAGCAGTTCCCGCCCGCAGGGGGCCTACGAGCAGTACTTC. Its protein is CASSSRPQGAYEQYF.

The chain uses TRBV10-3 and TRBJ1-2; a possible D gene is TRBD1 (6 bases). Trimming cost V 0 bases and J 5 bases, with 7 bases left between them. The V gene's germline CDR1 is ENHRY and CDR2 SYGVKD. The CDR3 loop spans 13 amino acids. The CDR3 sequence: CAISESDRYGYTF. DNA for the CDR3: TGTGCCATCAGTGAGTCGGACAGATATGGCTACACCTTC.

The V gene is TRBV11-2, the J gene TRBJ2-7, with TRBD2 matching over 9 bases. The CDR3 consists of 15 residues. CDR1 and CDR2 (germline): SGHAT, FQNNGV. The J segment lost 6 bases and the V segment lost 0 bases, leaving 6 bases of the junction unmatched. Written as DNA, the CDR3 is TGTGCCAGCAGCTTAGATCCAGCGGGAGGTAGCGAGCAGTACTTC. As protein: CASSLDPAGGSEQYF.

V is TRBV2 and J is TRBJ2-1; TRBD2 aligns across 8 bases. Germline V gene sequence: CDR1 SNHLY, CDR2 FYNNEI. The ends lost 6 bases at V and 9 bases at J; junction bases unmatched: 13. The CDR3 is 15 amino acids. CDR3 nucleotides: TGTGCCAGCAGCCCTGGGACTAGGGCTATGGGTGAGCAGTTCTTC. This codes for CASSPGTRAMGEQFF. The variable domain in full, completed from reference TRBV2 and TRBJ2-1, reads EPEVTQTPSHQVTQMGQEVILRCVPISNHLYFYWYRQILGQKVEFLVSFYNNEISEKSEIFDDQFSVERPDGSNFTLKIRSTKLEDSAMYFCASSPGTRAMGEQFFGPGTRLTVL.

CDR3: CASSPQGGDTEAFF. The CDR3 region has the DNA TGTGCCAGCTCACCACAGGGAGGGGACACTGAAGCTTTCTTT. The chain combines TRBV18 with TRBJ1-1; tentatively, D is TRBD1 (5 bases). CDR3 length: 14 residues. The V and J ends lost 1 base and 3 bases respectively, with 9 bases between them. Germline V lookup: CDR1 KGHSH, CDR2 LQKENI.

The CDR3 nucleotides read TGCGCCAGCAGCTTCGAGGACCCTGACAGGGACGAGCAGTACTTC. It yields the protein CASSFEDPDRDEQYF. This chain uses TRBV5-1 with TRBJ2-7; 7 nucleotides line up with TRBD1. V lost 2 bases and J lost 5; bases outside the gene matches: 10. The CDR3 runs 15 residues. CDR1 and CDR2 (germline): SGHRS, YFSETQ.

This chain links TRBV27 with TRBJ1-1; D is perhaps TRBD1 (5 bases). Germline V gives CDR1 MNHEY, CDR2 SMNVEV (reference sequence). CDR3 length equals 17 residues. Trimming took off 3 bases at V and 3 bases at J, with 20 bases between the two ends. CDR3 sequence reads: CASSLRDPGSGYTEAFF. CDR3 nucleotides: TGTGCCAGCAGTTTGCGGGACCCAGGGTCCGGGTACACTGAAGCTTTCTTT.

This rearrangement joins TRBV5-1 to TRBJ2-5; possible D gene TRBD1, 7 bases. The last part of the DNA fits TRBJ2-7 better; the J call may be wrong. There are 14 residues in the CDR3. CDR1 is SGHRS and CDR2 is YFSETQ in the germline V gene. CDR3 loop: CASSQDREAGEQYF. CDR3 sequence (DNA): TGCGCCAGCAGCCAAGACAGGGAAGCGGGCGAGCAGTACTTC.

The CDR3 region has the DNA TGTGCCTGGACGGGACAGACGAACACTGAAGCTTTCTTT. Translated, it gives CAWTGQTNTEAFF. The chain couples TRBV30 to TRBJ1-1; TRBD1 matches at 7 bases. The V gene end was trimmed by 4 bases and the J gene end by 1 base; junction bases not matched to a gene: 3. Germline lookup yields CDR1 GTSNPN and CDR2 SVGIG (reference sequence). The CDR3 length is 13 residues.

Here the CDR3 DNA reads TGTGCCAGCAGTCTCACAGGGGACTACGAGCAGTACTTC. It is translated as CASSLTGDYEQYF. J is TRBJ2-7 and V is TRBV6-1; 7 nucleotides match TRBD1. After removal of 5 bases from V and 3 bases from J, the junction contained 4 bases not matched to a gene. Germline V gene sequence: CDR1 MNHNS, CDR2 SASEGT. This CDR3 region has 13 residues.

V and J are TRBV30 and TRBJ1-2, with TRBD1 matching over 10 bases. The germline CDR1 and CDR2 sequences are GTSNPN and SVGIG (reference sequence). The CDR3 sequence is 14 residues long. V lost 5 bases to trimming and J lost 2 bases; unmatched junction nucleotides: 5. This CDR3 reads CAWGGQGRNYGYTF. CDR3 in DNA: TGTGCCTGGGGGGGACAGGGGCGAAACTATGGCTACACCTTC. Filled out from reference TRBV30 and TRBJ1-2, the complete variable domain reads SQTIHQWPATLVQPVGSPLSLECTVEGTSNPNLYWYRQAAGRGLQLLFYSVGIGQISSEVPQNLSASRPQDRQFILSSKKLLLSDSGFYLCAWGGQGRNYGYTFGSGTRLTVV.

The chain combines TRBV28 with TRBJ2-1, with 8 bases aligning to TRBD1. There are 15 residues in the CDR3. V was pared by 3 bases and J by 5 bases, with 6 bases of the junction left unmatched. Germline CDR1 and CDR2: MDHEN and SYDVKM. The CDR3 here is CASSFRQGANNEQFF. CDR3 bases: TGTGCCAGCAGTTTCCGCCAGGGGGCGAACAATGAGCAGTTCTTC.

This sequence joins TRBV9 and TRBJ2-3; TRBD2 matches at 7 bases. The CDR3 is 15 amino acids. In germline, CDR1 is SGDLS, CDR2 YYNGEE. Trimming cost V 0 bases and J 0 bases; bases outside gene matches: 1. Here the CDR3 DNA reads TGTGCCAGCAGCGTAGGGACTAGAAGCACAGATACGCAGTATTTT. Its translation: CASSVGTRSTDTQYF.

The V gene is TRBV7-9, the J gene TRBJ2-1; 7 bases match TRBD1. Germline CDR1 is SEHNR and CDR2 is FQNEAQ (reference sequence). V shed 7 bases and J 2 bases; nucleotides not matched to a gene: 5. The CDR3 consists of 14 residues. This CDR3 is CASIGQGAYNEQFF. Here the CDR3 DNA reads TGTGCCAGCATTGGGCAGGGGGCCTACAATGAGCAGTTCTTC.

With regard to this clone: The sample carries other DNA sequences with the same CDR3. The chain employs TRBV6-1 and TRBJ1-5; the D is unclear. V lost 3 bases and J 0 bases, leaving 9 bases between the germline ends. Germline V gives CDR1 MNHNS, CDR2 SASEGT. This CDR3 spans 15 amino acids. The CDR3 loop reads CASSEVGLSNQPQHF. The CDR3, as DNA: TGTGCCAGCAGTGAGGTTGGGCTTAGCAATCAGCCCCAGCATTTT.

The chain recombines TRBV15 with TRBJ2-5, with D perhaps matching TRBD1 (5 bases). The V gene lost 0 bases and the J gene lost 4 bases, with 9 bases spanning the gap. The CDR3 has 14 residues. Looked up from germline, CDR1 is LNHNV and CDR2 is YYDKDF (reference sequence). CDR3 amino acids: CATSRDLTGETQYF. The CDR3 DNA reads TGTGCCACCAGCAGAGATCTCACAGGAGAGACCCAGTACTTC.

This chain connects TRBV6-6 to TRBJ1-1, with 9 positions matching TRBD1. Germline loops: CDR1 MNHNY, CDR2 SVGAGI (reference sequence). Trimming cost V 7 bases and J 1 base; bases outside gene matches: 10. CDR3 length: 16 amino acids. CDR3 nucleotides: TGTGCCAGCACCCGAACAGGGGGCGCTCGGAACACTGAAGCTTTCTTT. Protein product: CASTRTGGARNTEAFF.

The chain joins TRBV30 to TRBJ1-6; TRBD1 matches 8 bases. The CDR3 contains 12 residues. Germline lookup yields CDR1 GTSNPN and CDR2 SVGIG (reference sequence). V lost 7 bases to trimming and J lost 7 bases; unmatched junction nucleotides: 3. For the CDR3, the DNA is TGTGCCTACGACAGGGGAAATTCACCCCTCCACTTT. This gives the protein CAYDRGNSPLHF.

The chain is built from TRBV30 and TRBJ1-4; TRBD1 aligns across 8 bases. Germline CDR1 and CDR2: GTSNPN and SVGIG (reference sequence). The CDR3 length is 14 residues. J was trimmed by 7 bases and V by 2 bases; bases with no gene match: 6. CDR3 region: CAWSTQGGPEKLFF. CDR3 nucleotides: TGTGCCTGGAGTACACAGGGGGGACCTGAAAAACTGTTTTTT.